A selection of T cell receptor beta chains follows, all from one sample in a study of T cell responses to AZD1222 COVID-19 vaccine. This table comes from immunoSEQ multiplex PCR, and its TCRdb copy is limited to in-frame clones, with some not included. The sample has 250,000 to 300,000 clones; approximately 94% are singletons. The sequencing here drew on peripheral blood, taken 28 days after the second AZD1222 dose. These receptor sequences come from an adult who received the AZD1222 COVID-19 vaccine. Both conserved end residues are part of each CDR3. The order of the fields is J gene, clone size, V gene, CDR3 length, D gene, CDR3 DNA, CDR3 protein. D genes are given only for firm matches. The size entry is marked missing in some rows and otherwise reads once, few, many or a size class.

>TRBJ2-3|NA|TRBV4-2|16|TRBD2
TGTGCCAGCAGCCAAGTGGGTAGCGGGAGCACAGATACGCAGTATTTT
CASSQVGSGSTDTQYF
>TRBJ1-4|NA|TRBV4-1|15|TRBD1
TGCGCCAGCAGACGAACAGGGGGCACTAATGAAAAACTGTTTTTT
CASRRTGGTNEKLFF
>TRBJ2-3|NA|TRBV11-2|17|TRBD2
TGTGCCAGCAGCCCCGGGTCCCGCGGGAGAATCACAGATACGCAGTATTTT
CASSPGSRGRITDTQYF
>TRBJ2-3|NA|TRBV3-1/TRBV3-2|15|TRBD1
TGTGCCAGCAGCCCCTGGGACAGGGAAACAGATACGCAGTATTTT
CASSPWDRETDTQYF
>TRBJ1-2|NA|TRBV6-5|14|NA
TGTGCCAGCAGCTCCAGGACTCCTAACTATGGCTACACCTTC
CASSSRTPNYGYTF
>TRBJ2-7|once|TRBV7-8|14|TRBD1
TGTGCCAGCAGCCGACGGACAGGGGTTTACGAGCAGTACTTC
CASSRRTGVYEQYF
>TRBJ1-5|NA|TRBV19|14|NA
TGTGCCAGTAGTTACCCTCTTGGAGGACAACCCCAGCATTTT
CASSYPLGGQPQHF
>TRBJ1-5|NA|TRBV18|13|NA
TGTGCCAGCTCACCCGACAGCAATCAGCCCCAGCATTTT
CASSPDSNQPQHF
>TRBJ1-4|NA|TRBV28|12|NA
TGTGCCAGCCACACCCTGCCGAGGAAACTGTTTTTT
CASHTLPRKLFF
>TRBJ2-7|NA|TRBV27|16|TRBD2
TGTGCCAGCAGTTCCCCCCGGGGGGGCCCCCCTTACGAGCAGTACTTC
CASSSPRGGPPYEQYF
>TRBJ1-1|NA|TRBV6-2/TRBV6-3|14|NA
TGTGCCAGCAGCTCAAACCTCCGGAGGACTGAAGCTTTCTTT
CASSSNLRRTEAFF
>TRBJ2-7|NA|TRBV7-8|12|NA
TGTGCCAGCAGCTTAGGGTCCTACGAGCAGTACTTC
CASSLGSYEQYF
>TRBJ2-2|once|TRBV27|16|NA
TGTGCCAGCAGCCGAAGTGCCCCGGGGAACACCGGGGAGCTGTTTTTT
CASSRSAPGNTGELFF
>TRBJ2-1|NA|TRBV7-9|15|TRBD2
TGTGCCAGCAGAGAGGGACTAGCGGGAGGCAATGAGCAGTTCTTC
CASREGLAGGNEQFF
>TRBJ1-5|NA|TRBV15|15|TRBD1
TGTGCCACCAGCCCCGGACAGGGACCCAATCAGCCCCAGCATTTT
CATSPGQGPNQPQHF
>TRBJ1-2|NA|TRBV6-5|13|NA
TGTGCCAGCAGTTACTCAGGTTCAAAGGGCTACACCTTC
CASSYSGSKGYTF
>TRBJ1-3|NA|TRBV5-8|14|TRBD1
TGTGCCAGCAGCTTCGACAGGGGGAGAAACACCATATATTTT
CASSFDRGRNTIYF
>TRBJ1-5|NA|TRBV7-8|16|NA
TGTGCCAGCAGCTTAGGCGGGGGGGCAAGCAATCAGCCCCAGCATTTT
CASSLGGGASNQPQHF
>TRBJ1-6|few|TRBV7-2|13|NA
TGTGCCAGCAGCTTGGGGCCCGGTTCACCCCTCCACTTT
CASSLGPGSPLHF
>TRBJ1-1|NA|TRBV25-1|13|NA
TGTGCCAGCAGTGAATTAATGGGATATGAAGCTTTCTTT
CASSELMGYEAFF
>TRBJ1-2|NA|TRBV18|13|NA
TGTGCCAGCTCACCCAGGGTAATCGAGGGCTACACCTTC
CASSPRVIEGYTF
>TRBJ2-7|NA|TRBV11-3|13|NA
TGTGCCAGCAGCTTAGCAAGCGCCTACGAGCAGTACTTC
CASSLASAYEQYF
>TRBJ2-1|NA|TRBV7-2|14|TRBD2
TGTGCCAGCCGATATAGCGGGAGCGGCAATGAGCAGTTCTTC
CASRYSGSGNEQFF
>TRBJ2-3|NA|TRBV4-2|14|NA
TGTGCCAGCAGCCAGGATCAGGGGACAGATACGCAGTATTTT
CASSQDQGTDTQYF
>TRBJ1-4|NA|TRBV2|15|TRBD1
TGTGCCAGCCTACAGGGGATCCCAACTAATGAAAAACTGTTTTTT
CASLQGIPTNEKLFF
>TRBJ2-7|NA|TRBV28|14|TRBD2
TGTGCCAGCATCCGTAGCGGGAGAAGCTACGAGCAGTACTTC
CASIRSGRSYEQYF
>TRBJ1-3|NA|TRBV7-8|16|NA
TGTGCCAGCAGCAGAACCAGACAGTTCTCTGGAAACACCATATATTTT
CASSRTRQFSGNTIYF
>TRBJ1-1|NA|TRBV6-5|15|NA
TGTGCCAGCAGTTACTCTCGGGACCCGAGCACTGAAGCTTTCTTT
CASSYSRDPSTEAFF
>TRBJ1-1|NA|TRBV3-1/TRBV3-2|13|NA
TGTGCCAGCAGCCAAGAACATCGGGCAGGGGCTTTCTTT
CASSQEHRAGAFF
>TRBJ2-3|NA|TRBV5-1|14|NA
TGCGCCAGCAGCTTGGCAGAGAGCACAGATACGCAGTATTTT
CASSLAESTDTQYF
>TRBJ1-1|NA|TRBV29-1|14|NA
TGCAGCCACCAGGACAGTACTAAGAACACTGAAGCTTTCTTT
CSHQDSTKNTEAFF
>TRBJ1-5|NA|TRBV7-2|16|NA
TGTGCCAGCAGTTCGCCGGGTCAAGGGAGCAATCAGCCCCAGCATTTT
CASSSPGQGSNQPQHF
>TRBJ1-2|NA|TRBV7-9|14|NA
TGTGCCAGCAGCGCCGGATTACCAAACTATGGCTACACCTTC
CASSAGLPNYGYTF